These T cell receptor beta chains were read from a single sample in a study of T cell responses to AZD1222 COVID-19 vaccine. Using immunoSEQ multiplex PCR, the repertoire was profiled, and TCRdb retains in-frame clones only, with some absent. The sample has roughly 120,000 clones; about 85% are singletons. Material: peripheral blood, obtained on day 0 of AZD1222 vaccination. The receptors were gathered from an adult in good health. Both conserved end residues are part of each CDR3. The D gene is left open where the match is weak. Size is stated for part of the rows, as once, few or many counts, or as a class when the clone is expanded.

CDR3: CASSLGGYSGNTIYF; DNA: TGTGCCAGCAGCTTAGGGGGGTATTCTGGAAACACCATATATTTT; J: TRBJ1-3; V: TRBV7-2; size: -; D: -
CDR3: CASRRQGSYGYTF; DNA: TGTGCCAGCAGACGACAGGGTAGCTATGGCTACACCTTC; J: TRBJ1-2; V: TRBV14; size: -; D: TRBD1
CDR3: CASSQIRTSGGKQETQYF; DNA: TGTGCCAGCAGCCAGATACGGACTAGCGGGGGAAAACAAGAGACCCAGTACTTC; J: TRBJ2-5; V: TRBV3-1/TRBV3-2; size: -; D: TRBD2
CDR3: CASRTPTRVPLHF; DNA: TGTGCCAGCAGGACGCCGACCCGGGTACCCCTCCACTTT; J: TRBJ1-6; V: TRBV28; size: -; D: -
CDR3: CATSDPRGKEATDTQYF; DNA: TGTGCCACCAGTGATCCGAGGGGGAAAGAGGCCACAGATACGCAGTATTTT; J: TRBJ2-3; V: TRBV24-1; size: -; D: -
CDR3: CASSHRGPTDTQYF; DNA: TGTGCCAGCAGTCACAGGGGACCCACAGATACGCAGTATTTT; J: TRBJ2-3; V: TRBV27; size: -; D: TRBD1
CDR3: CASRPQGPGGYTF; DNA: TGTGCCAGCAGACCACAGGGTCCGGGGGGCTACACCTTC; J: TRBJ1-2; V: TRBV5-6; size: -; D: -
CDR3: CASSFDSESSPLHF; DNA: TGTGCCAGCAGCTTCGACAGTGAATCTTCACCCCTCCACTTT; J: TRBJ1-6; V: TRBV7-9; size: -; D: -
CDR3: CASSSWGQDYEQYF; DNA: TGTGCCAGCAGCTCGTGGGGACAGGACTACGAGCAGTACTTC; J: TRBJ2-7; V: TRBV11-3; size: -; D: TRBD1
CDR3: CASSSIRGQGGANYGYTF; DNA: TGTGCCAGCAGCTCCATTAGGGGACAGGGAGGCGCTAACTATGGCTACACCTTC; J: TRBJ1-2; V: TRBV7-9; size: once; D: TRBD1
CDR3: CASSRMTSGATGELFF; DNA: TGTGCCAGCAGCCGAATGACTAGCGGGGCCACCGGGGAGCTGTTTTTT; J: TRBJ2-2; V: TRBV7-9; size: -; D: TRBD2
CDR3: CASSVGRGNSPLHF; DNA: TGTGCCAGCAGTGTAGGCCGAGGAAATTCACCCCTCCACTTT; J: TRBJ1-6; V: TRBV2; size: -; D: -
CDR3: CASTVNGNTEAFF; DNA: TGTGCCAGCACCGTTAATGGGAACACTGAAGCTTTCTTT; J: TRBJ1-1; V: TRBV28; size: -; D: -
CDR3: CAISESTAAEKLFF; DNA: TGTGCCATCAGTGAGTCGACAGCAGCTGAAAAACTGTTTTTT; J: TRBJ1-4; V: TRBV10-3; size: -; D: -
CDR3: CASSYNRGPNSPLHF; DNA: TGTGCCAGCAGTTACAACAGGGGGCCAAATTCACCCCTCCACTTT; J: TRBJ1-6; V: TRBV6-5; size: -; D: TRBD1
CDR3: CASSLLLTNVAKNIQYF; DNA: TGTGCCAGCAGTTTACTCCTCACTAACGTAGCCAAAAACATTCAGTACTTC; J: TRBJ2-4; V: TRBV28; size: -; D: -
CDR3: CAISPGPGENIQYF; DNA: TGTGCCATCAGTCCGGGGCCAGGGGAAAACATTCAGTACTTC; J: TRBJ2-4; V: TRBV10-3; size: once; D: -
CDR3: CASSSRNYGYTF; DNA: TGTGCCAGCAGTTCCAGAAACTATGGCTACACCTTC; J: TRBJ1-2; V: TRBV6-2/TRBV6-3; size: once; D: -
CDR3: CASSSSGGPLHF; DNA: TGTGCCAGCAGTTCCTCAGGGGGACCCCTCCACTTT; J: TRBJ1-6; V: TRBV28; size: once; D: TRBD1
CDR3: CATSLSQGQDTQYF; DNA: TGTGCCACCAGCCTCTCCCAGGGGCAAGATACGCAGTATTTT; J: TRBJ2-3; V: TRBV15; size: -; D: -
CDR3: CASRDRGLPYEQYF; DNA: TGTGCCAGTAGGGACAGGGGGCTTCCCTACGAGCAGTACTTC; J: TRBJ2-7; V: TRBV19; size: -; D: TRBD1
CDR3: CATSTRGDNYEQYF; DNA: TGTGCCACCAGCACAAGAGGGGACAACTACGAGCAGTACTTC; J: TRBJ2-7; V: TRBV15; size: -; D: -
CDR3: CASSLRLSGTNEKLFF; DNA: TGTGCCAGCAGCTTAAGACTGTCAGGGACTAATGAAAAACTGTTTTTT; J: TRBJ1-4; V: TRBV11-3; size: -; D: -
CDR3: CATLGTAVFHEQYF; DNA: TGTGCCACCCTAGGGACAGCAGTTTTCCACGAGCAGTACTTC; J: TRBJ2-7; V: TRBV28; size: few; D: TRBD1
CDR3: CASSTYIGQEANYGYTF; DNA: TGTGCCAGTAGTACCTATATAGGACAGGAAGCTAACTATGGCTACACCTTC; J: TRBJ1-2; V: TRBV19; size: -; D: TRBD1
CDR3: CASSLGLGVAGNTIYF; DNA: TGTGCCAGCAGCTTAGGCCTCGGGGTTGCTGGAAACACCATATATTTT; J: TRBJ1-3; V: TRBV7-2; size: -; D: -
CDR3: CASSSGQRNSYEQYF; DNA: TGTGCCAGCAGCTCGGGACAGCGTAACTCCTACGAGCAGTACTTC; J: TRBJ2-7; V: TRBV5-4; size: once; D: TRBD1
CDR3: CASTLLGDNTGELFF; DNA: TGTGCCAGTACCCTCCTCGGGGACAACACCGGGGAGCTGTTTTTT; J: TRBJ2-2; V: TRBV19; size: few; D: -
CDR3: CASSPWDRGNEQFF; DNA: TGTGCCAGCAGCCCCTGGGACAGGGGTAATGAGCAGTTCTTC; J: TRBJ2-1; V: TRBV14; size: few; D: TRBD1
CDR3: CASSSPGQGDNQPQHF; DNA: TGTGCCAGCAGTTCTCCTGGACAGGGCGACAATCAGCCCCAGCATTTT; J: TRBJ1-5; V: TRBV28; size: -; D: TRBD1
CDR3: CASSPPDSYEQYF; DNA: TGTGCCAGCAGCCCCCCGGATTCCTACGAGCAGTACTTC; J: TRBJ2-7; V: TRBV27; size: once; D: -
CDR3: CSASPGGVTIYF; DNA: TGCAGTGCTAGTCCAGGGGGCGTCACCATATATTTT; J: TRBJ1-3; V: TRBV20-1; size: -; D: TRBD1
CDR3: CASSLKGGLEQFF; DNA: TGTGCCAGCAGCTTAAAAGGGGGGCTTGAGCAGTTCTTC; J: TRBJ2-1; V: TRBV7-3; size: -; D: -
CDR3: CASSFRKKTNTDTQYF; DNA: TGTGCCAGCAGCTTTAGGAAGAAAACAAACACAGATACGCAGTATTTT; J: TRBJ2-3; V: TRBV7-9; size: -; D: -
CDR3: CASGFLGRQYNEQFF; DNA: TGTGCTAGTGGTTTCTTGGGACGGCAATACAATGAGCAGTTCTTC; J: TRBJ2-1; V: TRBV12-5; size: few; D: -
CDR3: CAWSVGGRVGNTIYF; DNA: TGTGCCTGGAGTGTAGGGGGCAGGGTTGGAAACACCATATATTTT; J: TRBJ1-3; V: TRBV30; size: -; D: TRBD1
CDR3: CASSFRESSYEQYF; DNA: TGTGCCAGCAGCTTCCGAGAAAGCTCCTACGAGCAGTACTTC; J: TRBJ2-7; V: TRBV7-2; size: -; D: -
CDR3: CASSLAPGTGETQYF; DNA: TGTGCCAGCAGCTTGGCCCCGGGGACCGGAGAGACCCAGTACTTC; J: TRBJ2-5; V: TRBV5-4; size: -; D: -
CDR3: CASSYPARYRENNSPLHF; DNA: TGTGCCAGCAGTTACCCGGCCAGGTACAGGGAGAACAATTCACCCCTCCACTTT; J: TRBJ1-6; V: TRBV6-7; size: -; D: -
CDR3: CASSPKAIYNEQFF; DNA: TGTGCCAGCAGTCCAAAGGCTATATACAATGAGCAGTTCTTC; J: TRBJ2-1; V: TRBV6-6; size: -; D: -
CDR3: CASSQDPGLPQFF; DNA: TGTGCCAGCAGCCAAGATCCCGGACTACCACAGTTCTTC; J: TRBJ2-1; V: TRBV3-1/TRBV3-2; size: -; D: -
CDR3: CASSPSGGGGAVETQYF; DNA: TGTGCCAGCAGCCCGTCCGGGGGCGGGGGGGCCGTCGAGACCCAGTACTTC; J: TRBJ2-5; V: TRBV13; size: -; D: TRBD2
CDR3: CASSYGTGGNSKLFF; DNA: TGTGCCAGCAGCTACGGGACAGGGGGCAACTCAAAACTGTTTTTT; J: TRBJ1-4; V: TRBV7-2; size: few; D: TRBD1
CDR3: CSALAGGPYEQYF; DNA: TGCAGCGCTTTAGCGGGGGGGCCCTACGAGCAGTACTTC; J: TRBJ2-7; V: TRBV29-1; size: -; D: TRBD2
CDR3: CASGAAPGANVLTF; DNA: TGTGCCAGCGGGGCGGCACCTGGGGCCAACGTCCTGACTTTC; J: TRBJ2-6; V: TRBV27; size: -; D: -
CDR3: CASSAQGTPSYEQYF; DNA: TGTGCCAGCAGCGCCCAGGGGACACCTTCCTACGAGCAGTACTTC; J: TRBJ2-7; V: TRBV2; size: -; D: -
CDR3: CASSIDSGGTYSNQPQHF; DNA: TGTGCCAGTAGTATAGATTCGGGGGGCACCTATAGCAATCAGCCCCAGCATTTT; J: TRBJ1-5; V: TRBV19; size: -; D: -
CDR3: CASSLGGQPQETQYF; DNA: TGTGCCAGCAGCTTGGGGGGGCAGCCTCAAGAGACCCAGTACTTC; J: TRBJ2-5; V: TRBV5-6; size: -; D: -
CDR3: CASSLGQGWETQYF; DNA: TGCGCCAGCAGCCTCGGACAGGGTTGGGAGACCCAGTACTTC; J: TRBJ2-5; V: TRBV4-1; size: -; D: TRBD1
CDR3: CASSLSQGYGYTF; DNA: TGTGCCAGCAGCTTATCACAGGGGTATGGCTACACCTTC; J: TRBJ1-2; V: TRBV7-9; size: many; D: TRBD1
CDR3: CASSTTGSSSYTF; DNA: TGTGCCAGCAGTACGACAGGGAGTTCGAGCTACACCTTC; J: TRBJ1-2; V: TRBV12-3/TRBV12-4; size: -; D: TRBD1
CDR3: CASSGVDRAEQYF; DNA: TGTGCCAGCAGCGGGGTGGACAGGGCCGAGCAGTACTTC; J: TRBJ2-7; V: TRBV7-2; size: -; D: TRBD1
CDR3: CATSRDRGLNTEAFF; DNA: TGTGCCACCAGCAGAGATCGGGGTTTGAACACTGAAGCTTTCTTT; J: TRBJ1-1; V: TRBV15; size: -; D: -
CDR3: CASSIGLGPTDTQYF; DNA: TGTGCCAGTAGTATAGGTTTGGGTCCTACAGATACGCAGTATTTT; J: TRBJ2-3; V: TRBV19; size: -; D: -